One and the same sample provided the 14 T cell receptor beta chains below, sequenced in a study of blood T cell repertoires in COVID-19. The method was immunoSEQ multiplex PCR; TCRdb's version includes in-frame clones alone and lacks a portion of them. The table includes about 68,000 clones, more than 80% detected once. The sequencing sample was made of peripheral blood. The receptors were sampled from a human donor in a cohort sampled during active COVID-19.

J is TRBJ2-1 and V is TRBV7-2, with 7 bases identical to TRBD1. Losses at the gene ends were 0 bases for V and 10 bases for J; bases not matched to a gene: 3. Germline V lookup: CDR1 SGHTA, CDR2 FQGNSA. This CDR3 region has 13 residues. CDR3 nucleotide sequence: TGTGCCAGCAGCTTAGCCCCGGACAGGGAGCAGTTCTTC. Translating gives CASSLAPDREQFF.

The J gene is TRBJ2-3, the V gene TRBV7-9, with TRBD1 identical over 8 bases. Germline lookup yields CDR1 SEHNR and CDR2 FQNEAQ (reference sequence). The CDR3 extends over 13 amino acids. The V segment lost 5 bases and the J segment 3 bases; nucleotides outside the gene matches: 1. CDR3 DNA: TGTGCCAGCAGCCGACAGGGGACAGATACGCAGTATTTT. It specifies CASSRQGTDTQYF.

The gene calls are TRBV6-2 or TRBV6-3 and TRBJ1-6; a possible D gene is TRBD1 (6 bases). Trimming cost V 4 bases and J 8 bases, with 12 bases left between them. The CDR3 covers 14 residues. CDR1 MNHEY and CDR2 SVGEGT come from the germline V gene. In nucleotides, the CDR3 is TGTGCCAGCAGTTTCAGGGGTATGGATTCACCCCTCCACTTT. Its protein is CASSFRGMDSPLHF.

This clone occurred once. J is TRBJ1-6 and V is TRBV10-3; 8 bases agree with TRBD1. With 3 bases clipped from V and 8 bases from J, the junction kept 6 bases outside the gene matches. This CDR3 has 15 amino acids. Germline V gene sequence: CDR1 ENHRY, CDR2 SYGVKD. CDR3 residues: CAISDMDRVDSPLHF. DNA for the CDR3: TGTGCCATCAGTGACATGGACAGGGTAGATTCACCCCTCCACTTT.

In this sample, this clone turned up a few times. The rearrangement uses TRBV5-1 and TRBJ1-5, with a tentative D call TRBD1 (6 bases). The germline V gene has CDR1 SGHRS and CDR2 YFSETQ. V lost 0 bases and J lost 1, with 8 bases in between. The CDR3 extends over 15 amino acids. The CDR3 sequence: CASSLGGQSNQPQHF. The CDR3 DNA reads as TGCGCCAGCAGCTTGGGGGGGCAAAGCAATCAGCCCCAGCATTTT. Variable domain in full (rest from reference TRBV5-1 and TRBJ1-5): KAGVTQTPRYLIKTRGQQVTLSCSPISGHRSVSWYQQTPGQGLQFLFEYFSETQRNKGNFPGRFSGRQFSNSRSEMNVSTLELGDSALYLCASSLGGQSNQPQHFGDGTRLSIL.

The chain links TRBV5-1 to TRBJ1-1; weak D call: TRBD1 (5 bases). From germline, CDR1 is SGHRS and CDR2 YFSETQ. The V end was cut by 0 bases, the J end by 5 bases, with 11 bases between. CDR3 length: 14 amino acids. The CDR3 bases are TGCGCCAGCAGCTTGGTAGGGGCGGGAACTGAAGCTTTCTTT. It encodes CASSLVGAGTEAFF. Full variable domain (outside the CDR3, taken from reference TRBV5-1 and TRBJ1-1): KAGVTQTPRYLIKTRGQQVTLSCSPISGHRSVSWYQQTPGQGLQFLFEYFSETQRNKGNFPGRFSGRQFSNSRSEMNVSTLELGDSALYLCASSLVGAGTEAFFGQGTRLTVV.

The gene calls are TRBV9 and TRBJ1-2; D gene ambiguous. Germline V gives CDR1 SGDLS, CDR2 YYNGEE. CDR3 length equals 16 residues. V dropped 0 bases and J dropped 0 bases, with 12 bases sitting between them. In DNA form, the CDR3 reads TGTGCCAGCAGCGTAGATCTAGGACTTCCTAACTATGGCTACACCTTC. Its translation: CASSVDLGLPNYGYTF.

The chain joins TRBV9 to TRBJ1-4, with D unresolved. The V and J ends lost 0 bases and 6 bases respectively, with 12 bases between them. Germline V CDR1 and CDR2: SGDLS, YYNGEE. CDR3 length equals 15 residues. In DNA form, the CDR3 reads TGTGCCAGCAGCGTAGGGGCAAGTGTATATGAAAAACTGTTTTTT. Translation gives CASSVGASVYEKLFF.

The chain recombines TRBV27 with TRBJ2-1, with 9 bases lining up with TRBD2. Trimming at V came to 2 bases and at J to 7 bases, leaving 6 bases not matched to a gene. This CDR3 spans 15 amino acids. Germline loops: CDR1 MNHEY, CDR2 SMNVEV (reference sequence). The CDR3 spells CASSLGGGAINEQFF. DNA for the CDR3: TGTGCCAGCAGTTTAGGCGGGGGGGCGATTAATGAGCAGTTCTTC.

This chain joins TRBV25-1 and TRBJ1-1; 10 bases are shared with TRBD1. CDR1 and CDR2 from the germline V gene are MGHDK and SYGVNS. CDR3 length: 14 residues. J gave up 1 base and V 8 bases, and 4 bases lay outside the gene matches. CDR3 in amino acids: CASDRGLENTEAFF. CDR3 nucleotide sequence: TGTGCCAGCGACAGGGGGCTAGAGAACACTGAAGCTTTCTTT.

The chain employs TRBV19 and TRBJ2-2; 10 bases match TRBD1. Germline V gene sequence: CDR1 LNHDA, CDR2 SQIVND (reference sequence). Trimming took 5 bases from V and 5 from J; bases not matched to a gene: 5. This CDR3 comprises 15 residues. The CDR3 region is CASSADRGLTGELFF. Here the CDR3 DNA reads TGTGCCAGTAGTGCGGACAGGGGGTTGACCGGGGAGCTGTTTTTT.

This clone was observed a single time. The gene calls are TRBV10-2 and TRBJ2-5; 8 bases line up with TRBD2. The J segment lost 5 bases and the V segment lost 0 bases, leaving 5 bases of the junction unmatched. Germline values: CDR1 WSHSY, CDR2 SAAADI. There are 15 residues in the CDR3. CDR3 amino acids: CASSESGTREETQYF. The CDR3 region has the DNA TGCGCCAGCAGTGAGTCAGGGACTAGGGAGGAGACCCAGTACTTC.

The V gene is TRBV24-1, the J gene TRBJ1-2; possible D gene TRBD1, 5 bases. V lost 0 bases to trimming and J lost 6 bases, with 10 bases between them. This CDR3 region has 14 residues. CDR1 and CDR2 (germline): KGHDR, SFDVKD. The CDR3 DNA reads TGTGCCACCAGTGATTTGCGAGACAGCCATGGCTACACCTTC. It codes for CATSDLRDSHGYTF.

The genes are TRBV7-9 and TRBJ2-4; 8 bases align to TRBD1. The CDR3 is made up of 12 amino acids. The V segment lost 9 bases and the J segment 6 bases; nucleotides outside the gene matches: 4. In germline, CDR1 is SEHNR, CDR2 FQNEAQ (reference sequence). The chain's CDR3 is CASSGQGNIQYF. The CDR3 bases are TGTGCCAGTTCCGGACAGGGAAACATTCAGTACTTC.